These T cell receptor beta chains were read from a single sample in a study of blood T cell repertoires in COVID-19. TCRdb's table, derived via immunoSEQ multiplex PCR, lists solely in-frame clones and lacks some. This sample has approximately 140,000 clones; approximately 84% occur once, and the top ten carry over 2%. The sequencing sample was made of peripheral blood. The receptors derive from a man between 65 and 79 years old with acute or convalescent COVID-19. The CDR3 runs from the conserved cysteine through the conserved F or W. The D gene is left open where the match is weak.

v_gene	len	d_gene	j_gene	CDR3aa
TRBV7-7	16	-	TRBJ2-5	CASSSTTGWGGETQYF
TRBV5-1	15	-	TRBJ2-1	CASSLLGQGSREQFF
TRBV12-3/TRBV12-4	12	-	TRBJ2-3	CASNTPTDTQYF
TRBV10-3	14	TRBD1	TRBJ2-2	CATGQGQSTGELFF
TRBV5-1	15	TRBD2	TRBJ2-5	CASSLGAGAQETQYF
TRBV7-9	14	TRBD1	TRBJ1-4	CASSPGQGNEKLFF
TRBV11-2	14	-	TRBJ2-7	CASSYPGSSYEQYF
TRBV15	15	-	TRBJ2-7	CATSRDLTGTSEQYF
TRBV27	17	TRBD2	TRBJ2-3	CASSLSLAEPSGDTQYF
TRBV14	13	-	TRBJ1-4	CASSRATNEKLFF
TRBV4-1	15	-	TRBJ1-4	CASSPRTATNEKLFF
TRBV28	21	TRBD2	TRBJ2-2	CAISSFGQGTSGRLGTGELFF
TRBV5-4	15	-	TRBJ2-5	CASTRGASVRETQYF
TRBV10-1	17	TRBD1	TRBJ2-7	CASSVPSTGGKSYEQYF
TRBV11-2	15	-	TRBJ2-5	CASSTGGTDQETQYF
TRBV5-5	16	-	TRBJ2-1	CASSQIADSSYNEQFF
TRBV28	14	-	TRBJ1-5	CASSIGQKDQPQHF
TRBV3-1/TRBV3-2	16	-	TRBJ1-4	CASSQTGSGTNEKLFF
TRBV7-6	16	TRBD1	TRBJ1-4	CASSPRVRGRGEKLFF
TRBV28	14	-	TRBJ2-2	CASSFRSGTGELFF
TRBV9	15	-	TRBJ2-1	CASSPSGGQRNEQFF
TRBV9	15	TRBD1	TRBJ1-4	CASSGVAQGAGKLFF
TRBV24-1	15	-	TRBJ2-1	CATSDYSGPYNEQFF
TRBV28	18	TRBD1	TRBJ2-4	CASSLQGAEALAKNIQYF
TRBV6-6	15	TRBD1	TRBJ2-7	CASSTFGQGAIEQYF
TRBV13	18	TRBD1	TRBJ2-7	CASSPDRGLPMSSYEQYF
TRBV5-4	16	TRBD2	TRBJ2-7	CASSLVGTSGTREQYF
TRBV3-1/TRBV3-2	15	-	TRBJ1-2	CASSPFQQGSYGYTF
TRBV5-6	14	-	TRBJ1-3	CASSRTDFRNTIYF
TRBV7-6	13	TRBD1	TRBJ2-7	CASSLEGAREQYF
TRBV7-2	13	-	TRBJ2-4	CASSDMRRNIQYF
TRBV4-1	16	TRBD2	TRBJ2-1	CASSQENGGNYNEQFF
TRBV5-1	15	TRBD1	TRBJ1-6	CASSQEGAGNSPLHF
TRBV6-6	14	TRBD1	TRBJ2-1	CASSTGQFYNEQFF
TRBV5-1	14	TRBD1	TRBJ2-4	CASSLDRGSNIQYF
TRBV27	14	-	TRBJ2-5	CASSPGIRGETQYF
TRBV19	17	TRBD2	TRBJ2-4	CASTPGVSGSSKNIQYF
TRBV28	17	-	TRBJ2-7	CASSSPLGGGSRYEQYF
TRBV4-2	15	-	TRBJ1-3	CASSPTLVGGNTIYF
TRBV5-1	14	TRBD1	TRBJ2-2	CASHGTGNTGELFF
TRBV18	14	-	TRBJ1-2	CASSPGTVNYGYTF
TRBV6-5	14	-	TRBJ1-2	CASSWTDTNYGYTF
TRBV6-5	13	-	TRBJ1-5	CASSRAANQPQHF
TRBV7-2	14	TRBD1	TRBJ1-1	CASSYITGGAEAFF
TRBV5-4	13	-	TRBJ2-5	CASSPDMVGTQYF
TRBV11-2	15	TRBD2	TRBJ2-1	CASSIAGDSSNEQFF
TRBV19	15	TRBD1	TRBJ1-2	CASTDGQAGAYGYTF
TRBV19	14	-	TRBJ2-3	CASSIMASSDTQYF
TRBV7-3	14	TRBD1	TRBJ2-5	CASSRTGGQETQYF
TRBV5-4	16	TRBD2	TRBJ2-2	CASSEAGTRSTGELFF
TRBV9	15	TRBD2	TRBJ2-1	CASSVTSGPYNEQFF
TRBV27	14	TRBD1	TRBJ2-7	CASRKTGIAYEQYF
TRBV7-2	15	-	TRBJ2-3	CASSPRGSSTDTQYF
TRBV6-1	15	-	TRBJ2-7	CASSQQLGGPYEQYF
TRBV19	14	-	TRBJ2-1	CASSRRERTNEQFF
TRBV19	15	TRBD1	TRBJ2-5	CASSETGVDEETQYF
TRBV4-2	15	-	TRBJ1-1	CASSQAGPRNTEAFF